The next 21 T cell receptor beta chains were all read from a single sample in a study of T-cell reconstitution after alpha-beta-depleted transplantation in children. The TCRbeta library incorporated unique molecular identifiers. TCRdb redid the calling of the PCR reads with MiXCR, one entry per CDR3 protein. This sample has 65,000 to 90,000 distinct CDR3 sequences, with approximately 10% found just once. This specimen was PBMCs, taken before TCRalphabeta/CD19-depleted stem cell transplant. The receptors were sampled from a boy between 10 and 17 years old with acute myeloid leukemia, due to receive a stem cell transplant.

The chain is built from TRBV7-3 and TRBJ2-2; D might be TRBD1 (6 bases). The CDR3 spans 16 residues. Germline CDR1 reads SGHTA; CDR2 reads FQGTGA. V was clipped by 0 bases and J by 4 bases, with 12 bases between them. This CDR3 reads CASSLTSGDLTGELFF. CDR3 bases: TGTGCCAGCAGCTTAACGTCAGGGGATCTCACCGGGGAGCTGTTTTTT.

This clonotype has at least ten counts. The chain combines TRBV6-1 with TRBJ1-2, with a tentative D call TRBD1 (6 bases). The V gene's germline CDR1 is MNHNS and CDR2 SASEGT. V was clipped by 8 bases and J by 7 bases, with 23 bases between them. This CDR3 is built from 15 residues. The CDR3 region has the DNA TGTGCCAGCGCCTTAGGGGGGGGCGCGGAGGGTGGCTACACCTTC. It yields the protein CASALGGGAEGGYTF.

Concerning this clonotype: One base away lies a much larger clone, so this may be a sequencing read error. This chain links TRBV28 with TRBJ2-7, with D perhaps matching TRBD1 (5 bases). There are 14 residues in the CDR3. V was pared by 5 bases and J by 3 bases, with 14 bases between. Germline V CDR1 and CDR2: MDHEN, SYDVKM. The CDR3 region has the DNA TGTGCCAGCAGTCGAACCAGGACACTCTACGAGCAGTACGTC. As protein: CASSRTRTLYEQYV.

This clonotype was counted between two and nine times. CDR3 sequence: CASSPIGREYEQYF. CDR3 in DNA: TGTGCCAGCAGCCCTATAGGGCGGGAGTACGAGCAGTACTTC. This sequence joins TRBV14 and TRBJ2-7; 7 bases are a match to TRBD2. CDR3 size: 14 residues. After removal of 4 bases from V and 4 bases from J, the junction contained 7 bases not matched to a gene. Germline V lookup: CDR1 SGHDN, CDR2 FVKESK.

This clonotype was seen ten or more times. The chain couples TRBV20-1 to TRBJ1-1; TRBD1 might be the D (6 bases). CDR3 length: 16 amino acids. The germline V gene encodes CDR1 DFQATT and CDR2 SNEGSKA (reference sequence). V lost 4 bases and J 0 bases, leaving 18 bases between the germline ends. CDR3 nucleotides: TGCAGTGCTAAGGACAGCCTGGTTAATCTGAACACTGAAGCTTTCTTT. As protein: CSAKDSLVNLNTEAFF.

This clonotype has at least ten counts. CDR3 region: CASSETSGRSYEQYF. CDR3 DNA: TGTGCCAGCAGCGAAACTAGCGGGAGGTCCTACGAGCAGTACTTC. The chain combines TRBV11-1 with TRBJ2-7; 12 bases align to TRBD2. V shed 5 bases, J shed 1 base, and the junction held 3 bases outside the gene matches. Germline values: CDR1 SGHAT, CDR2 FQDESV (reference sequence). The CDR3 runs 15 residues.

A note on this clonotype: A single base separates this from a much larger clone, so it may be a read error. The chain carries TRBV30 and TRBJ2-3, with D hard to call. CDR1 and CDR2 (germline): GTSNPN, SVGIG (reference sequence). The CDR3 is 11 residues long. The germline V and J ends were trimmed by 5 bases and 0 bases, with 3 bases remaining between them. CDR3 region: CAWRSTDTQYF. CDR3 nucleotides: TGTGCCTGGCGGAGCACAGATACGCAGTATTTT.

Many counts were recorded for this clonotype. The rearrangement links TRBV12-3 or TRBV12-4 to TRBJ1-2, with 8 nucleotides matching TRBD1. The CDR3 totals 14 residues. Trimming cost V 8 bases and J 4 bases; bases outside gene matches: 9. In nucleotides, the CDR3 is TGTGCCAGCTTTCCCGGGACAGGTGGCTATGGCTACACCTTC. Protein product: CASFPGTGGYGYTF.

As to this clonotype: A single base separates this from a much larger clone, so it may be a read error. V and J are TRBV10-3 and TRBJ2-3; D not certain. The CDR3 is 16 residues long. Germline CDR1 and CDR2: ENHRY and SYGVKD. The V and J ends lost 3 bases and 2 bases respectively, with 15 bases between them. Here the CDR3 reads CAISEGEARTTDTQYF. The CDR3 nucleotides are TGTGCCATCAGTGAAGGTGAAGCGCGTACCACAGATACGCAGTATTTT.

The gene calls are TRBV6-5 and TRBJ2-5, with TRBD1 matching over 9 bases. The CDR3 spans 18 residues. From germline, CDR1 is MNHEY and CDR2 SVGAGI. With V trimmed by 0 bases and J by 2 bases, 10 bases remained unmatched. The CDR3 is CASSYSPGQGLSQETQYF. CDR3 nucleotide sequence: TGTGCCAGCAGTTACTCCCCGGGACAGGGACTGAGTCAAGAGACCCAGTACTTC.

V gene TRBV18 combines with J gene TRBJ1-3, with D tentatively TRBD1 (5 bases). V was cut by 6 bases and J by 3 bases, with 18 bases left in between. The CDR3 loop spans 16 amino acids. Germline V gene lookup returns CDR1 KGHSH and CDR2 LQKENI. The CDR3 here is CASSLRGRVYGNTIYF. DNA for the CDR3: TGTGCCAGCTCTCTCCGGGGCAGGGTCTATGGAAACACCATATATTTT.

In this sample, this clonotype turned up many times. The rearrangement joins TRBV20-1 to TRBJ2-7; 8 nucleotides agree with TRBD1. The CDR3 extends over 14 amino acids. The V segment lost 5 bases and the J segment 3 bases; nucleotides outside the gene matches: 9. From germline, CDR1 is DFQATT and CDR2 SNEGSKA (reference sequence). The chain's CDR3 is CSAEDRAGSYEQYV. CDR3 nucleotides: TGCAGTGCTGAGGACAGGGCAGGTAGCTACGAGCAGTACGTC.

This clonotype was seen ten or more times. V usage is TRBV5-1 and J usage is TRBJ2-6; D is uncertain. This CDR3 comprises 15 residues. Germline V lookup: CDR1 SGHRS, CDR2 YFSETQ. Trimming stripped 2 bases from V and 2 bases from J, with 8 bases between. Written as DNA, the CDR3 is TGCGCCAGCAGCTTAGGCGGAACTGGGGCCAACGTCCTGACTTTC. Translated, it gives CASSLGGTGANVLTF.

This clonotype has ten or more counts. CDR3 DNA sequence: TGTGCCAGCAGCCCCCGGACAGGTCGATTCCACTATGGCTACACCTTC. This translates into CASSPRTGRFHYGYTF. This chain joins TRBV9 and TRBJ1-2; 7 nucleotides align to TRBD1. Germline-derived CDR1 and CDR2 are SGDLS and YYNGEE. There are 16 residues in the CDR3. V lost 4 bases and J lost 3; bases outside the gene matches: 12.

This clonotype was seen more than once but under ten times. The chain has TRBV5-6 and TRBJ2-1, with 7 nucleotides matching TRBD2. The CDR3 runs 17 residues. CDR1 and CDR2 (germline): SGHDT, YYEEEE. The ends lost 2 bases at V and 3 bases at J; junction bases unmatched: 11. CDR3 sequence (DNA): TGTGCCAGCAGCTTCGCGGGTAGGCGGGGGAACTACAATGAGCAGTTCTTC. Amino acids: CASSFAGRRGNYNEQFF.

In its sample, this clonotype was seen many times. The chain employs TRBV28 and TRBJ1-6; D remains ambiguous. Germline values: CDR1 MDHEN, CDR2 SYDVKM. V lost 1 base to trimming and J lost 2 bases, with 6 bases between them. The CDR3 totals 15 residues. CDR3 region: CASSLFATYNSPLHF. DNA of the CDR3: TGTGCCAGCAGTTTATTCGCAACCTATAATTCACCCCTCCACTTT. The full variable domain, with the rest looked up from reference TRBV28 and TRBJ1-6, is DVKVTQSSRYLVKRTGEKVFLECVQDMDHENMFWYRQDPGLGLRLIYFSYDVKMKEKGDIPEGYSVSREKKERFSLILESASTNQTSMYLCASSLFATYNSPLHFGNGTRLTVT.

This clonotype has at least ten counts. V and J are TRBV29-1 and TRBJ1-6; tentatively, D is TRBD1 (5 bases). The V gene lost 7 bases and the J gene lost 8 bases, with 15 bases spanning the gap. Germline loops: CDR1 SQVTM, CDR2 ANQGSEA. The CDR3 has 13 amino acids. CDR3 DNA sequence: TGCAGCGCCTGGGACGGTGGGGATTCACCCCTCCACTTT. It specifies CSAWDGGDSPLHF.

This clonotype appeared a few times. This chain connects TRBV12-3 or TRBV12-4 to TRBJ2-5, with 7 bases aligning to TRBD2. CDR3 length: 14 amino acids. V dropped 9 bases and J dropped 5; count of bases not matched to a gene: 12. The CDR3 coding sequence is TGTGCCAGTACTCCGGGCGGGGGAAGGGAGACCCAGTACTTC. Its translation is CASTPGGGRETQYF.

Notes on this clonotype: This may stem from a read error, because a much larger clone lies one nucleotide away. The genes are TRBV6-5 and TRBJ2-2; D is possibly TRBD2 (6 bases). V gave up 2 bases and J gave up 4 bases, with 14 bases separating them. The CDR3 spans 16 residues. CDR1 and CDR2 (germline): MNHEY, SVGAGI. CDR3 residues: CASSYPGLWSTGELFF. CDR3 nucleotides: TGTGCCAGCAGTTACCCGGGACTCTGGAGCACCGGGGAGCTGTTTTTT.

This clonotype was recorded many times. V gene TRBV6-5 combines with J gene TRBJ2-2, with unresolved D. The CDR3 spans 14 residues. The germline V gene encodes CDR1 MNHEY and CDR2 SVGAGI. V was pared by 0 bases and J by 2 bases, with 4 bases between. The CDR3 protein is CASSYSDNTGELFF. CDR3 coding DNA: TGTGCCAGCAGTTACTCGGACAACACCGGGGAGCTGTTTTTT.

This clonotype has at least ten counts. The V and J genes are TRBV4-2 and TRBJ1-3; TRBD1 matches at 9 bases. The CDR3 loop spans 14 amino acids. V trimming: 5 bases; J trimming: 8 bases; junction bases outside the gene matches: 7. Germline V gene data show CDR1 as LGHNA and CDR2 as YNFKEQ. The CDR3, as DNA: TGTGCCAGCAGCTGGACAGGGGATAAAGACACCATATATTTT. This gives the protein CASSWTGDKDTIYF.